The rows below give T cell receptor beta chains drawn from one sample of a study of blood T cell repertoires in COVID-19. Measured with immunoSEQ multiplex PCR; TCRdb has only the in-frame clones, and not every one. The profile covers 75,000 to 90,000 clones, with about 90% appearing a single time and approximately 7% taken by the ten largest. The sample taken for sequencing was peripheral blood. These receptors were obtained from a man aged 18 to 29 with COVID-19, enrolled during active disease. Both conserved end residues are part of each CDR3. The D gene is left open where the match is weak. Some rows mark clone size as missing; the rest say once, few, many or name a class of expanded clone.

v_call,j_call,d_call,clone_size,cdr3_aa,cdr3_nt
TRBV6-1,TRBJ1-5,-,once,CASSETLGVVDQPQHF,TGTGCCAGCAGTGAAACTTTAGGAGTAGTTGATCAGCCCCAGCATTTT
TRBV28,TRBJ2-1,-,once,CASSFISASDNEQFF,TGTGCCAGCAGTTTTATCTCAGCGTCGGACAATGAGCAGTTCTTC
TRBV2,TRBJ2-2,TRBD1,-,CAKTGRRTGELFF,TGTGCCAAGACAGGGCGGCGCACCGGGGAGCTGTTTTTT
TRBV27,TRBJ1-2,TRBD1,once,CASITQGAFGYTF,TGTGCCAGCATTACCCAGGGGGCGTTTGGCTACACCTTC
TRBV5-1,TRBJ1-1,-,-,CASSLVSNTEAFF,TGCGCCAGCAGCTTGGTCTCCAACACTGAAGCTTTCTTT
TRBV27,TRBJ2-7,TRBD1,-,CASSPPGQGGYEQYF,TGTGCCAGCAGTCCCCCCGGACAGGGTGGCTACGAGCAGTACTTC
TRBV9,TRBJ2-5,TRBD1,-,CASSSGTGRETQYF,TGTGCCAGCAGCTCCGGGACAGGGCGAGAGACCCAGTACTTC
TRBV28,TRBJ2-2,-,-,CASSPLTGELFF,TGTGCCAGCAGTCCCTTGACCGGGGAGCTGTTTTTT
TRBV28,TRBJ2-1,-,-,CATLVGATDEQFF,TGTGCCACCCTGGTGGGGGCAACAGATGAGCAGTTCTTC
TRBV27,TRBJ2-7,-,-,CASSLDSSYEQYF,TGTGCCAGCAGTTTGGACAGTTCCTACGAGCAGTACTTC
TRBV7-9,TRBJ2-1,TRBD2,once,CASSFPRGDEQFF,TGTGCCAGCAGCTTCCCCCGGGGGGATGAGCAGTTCTTC
TRBV4-3,TRBJ2-7,-,-,CASSQYGLANEQYF,TGCGCCAGCAGCCAGTATGGGCTTGCGAACGAGCAGTACTTC
TRBV13,TRBJ2-2,-,-,CASSLGARTGELFF,TGTGCCAGCAGCTTAGGGGCTAGGACCGGGGAGCTGTTTTTT
TRBV4-3,TRBJ1-2,-,-,CASSPRGGGLFSYGYTF,TGCGCCAGCAGCCCTCGGGGAGGGGGTCTTTTTAGCTATGGCTACACCTTC
TRBV5-1,TRBJ1-2,-,once,CASSLTGVGYTF,TGCGCCAGCAGCTTGACAGGTGTTGGCTACACCTTC
TRBV5-1,TRBJ2-2,TRBD2,-,CASSIVLAGDTGELFF,TGCGCCAGCAGCATCGTACTAGCGGGGGACACCGGGGAGCTGTTTTTT
TRBV28,TRBJ1-2,-,-,CASSFPGTLWGYTF,TGTGCCAGCAGTTTCCCGGGGACATTGTGGGGCTACACCTTC
TRBV30,TRBJ2-7,-,-,CAWSVPPQGTYF,TGTGCCTGGAGTGTTCCCCCGCAGGGAACGTACTTC
TRBV27,TRBJ2-7,TRBD2,-,CASSLLTSGRNEQYF,TGTGCCAGCAGTTTATTAACTAGCGGGAGAAACGAGCAGTACTTC
TRBV5-1,TRBJ2-7,-,once,CASSLGLASPPYEQYF,TGCGCCAGCAGCTTGGGGCTAGCGAGCCCCCCCTACGAGCAGTACTTC
TRBV2,TRBJ1-2,-,-,CASSEAPGYYGYTF,TGTGCCAGCAGTGAAGCGCCGGGGTACTATGGCTACACCTTC
TRBV30,TRBJ1-5,TRBD1,-,CAWAGQHSNQPQHF,TGTGCCTGGGCGGGACAGCATAGCAATCAGCCCCAGCATTTT
TRBV27,TRBJ1-1,-,-,CASAFGGLNTEAFF,TGTGCCAGCGCCTTCGGGGGATTGAACACTGAAGCTTTCTTT
TRBV6-5,TRBJ2-2,-,-,CASSYSSGNTGELFF,TGTGCCAGCAGTTACAGTTCGGGGAACACCGGGGAGCTGTTTTTT
TRBV4-3,TRBJ1-1,TRBD1,-,CASSQEQGQGSEAFF,TGCGCCAGCAGCCAAGAACAGGGACAGGGGTCTGAAGCTTTCTTT
TRBV30,TRBJ2-2,-,once,CACLTRSTGELFF,TGTGCCTGCTTGACTAGGTCCACCGGGGAGCTGTTTTTT
TRBV15,TRBJ1-2,-,-,CATSRDPGNYGYTF,TGTGCCACCAGCAGAGATCCAGGCAACTATGGCTACACCTTC
TRBV4-3,TRBJ2-2,-,-,CASSQDKNTGELFF,TGCGCCAGCAGCCAAGACAAGAACACCGGGGAGCTGTTTTTT
TRBV6-5,TRBJ2-5,-,-,CASSRQVGETQYF,TGTGCCAGCAGTCGTCAGGTGGGAGAGACCCAGTACTTC
TRBV4-1,TRBJ2-7,-,-,CASSIGDSSYEQYF,TGCGCCAGCAGTATAGGAGACTCTTCCTACGAGCAGTACTTC
TRBV19,TRBJ2-3,TRBD2,-,CASSTLAGPYTDTQYF,TGTGCCAGTAGTACCCTAGCGGGACCGTACACAGATACGCAGTATTTT
TRBV7-9,TRBJ1-1,-,-,CASSSARQTNTEAFF,TGTGCCAGCAGCTCAGCGAGGCAGACGAACACTGAAGCTTTCTTT
TRBV11-2,TRBJ2-7,TRBD2,-,CASSIGTSGMAVEQYF,TGTGCCAGCTCCATCGGGACTAGCGGGATGGCAGTCGAGCAGTACTTC
TRBV14,TRBJ2-2,TRBD1,-,CASSRIHRTGGNTGELFF,TGTGCCAGCAGCCGCATCCACAGGACAGGGGGTAACACCGGGGAGCTGTTTTTT
TRBV28,TRBJ1-2,-,-,CASSLGLNYGYTF,TGTGCCAGCAGTTTAGGGCTTAACTATGGCTACACCTTC
TRBV7-2,TRBJ1-5,-,-,CASSQDSSNQPQHF,TGTGCCAGCAGCCAGGACAGTTCCAATCAGCCCCAGCATTTT
TRBV5-8,TRBJ1-5,-,-,CASRTWGEGMNQPQHF,TGTGCCAGCAGGACCTGGGGGGAAGGTATGAATCAGCCCCAGCATTTT
TRBV28,TRBJ2-1,TRBD2,-,CASETSGRINEQFF,TGTGCCAGCGAAACTAGCGGGAGAATTAATGAGCAGTTCTTC
TRBV7-8,TRBJ2-7,-,-,CASSRDRRPYERYF,TGTGCCAGCAGCCGCGACAGGAGACCCTACGAGCGGTACTTC
TRBV27,TRBJ1-4,-,once,CASSLTGLTNEKLFF,TGTGCCAGCAGTTTAACAGGGCTGACTAATGAAAAACTGTTTTTT
TRBV28,TRBJ2-7,-,-,CASSLLPRGAGQYF,TGTGCCAGCAGTTTATTGCCCCGGGGGGCCGGGCAGTACTTC
TRBV9,TRBJ2-2,-,-,CASSVSFTGELFF,TGTGCCAGCAGCGTGAGTTTCACCGGGGAGCTGTTTTTT
TRBV28,TRBJ1-2,-,-,CATTCGGSIYGYTF,TGTGCCACCACCTGCGGGGGTAGTATCTATGGCTACACCTTC